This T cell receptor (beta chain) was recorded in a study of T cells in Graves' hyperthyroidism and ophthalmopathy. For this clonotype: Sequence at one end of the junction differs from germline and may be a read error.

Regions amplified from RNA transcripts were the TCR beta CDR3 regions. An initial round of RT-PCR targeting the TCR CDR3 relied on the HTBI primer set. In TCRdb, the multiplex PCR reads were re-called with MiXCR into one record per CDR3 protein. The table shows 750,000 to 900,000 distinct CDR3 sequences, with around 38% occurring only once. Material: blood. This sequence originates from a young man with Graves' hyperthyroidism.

CDR3 amino acids: CASSTTEQEAQYF. The DNA for the CDR3 is TGTGCCAGCAGCACGACGGAGCAAGAGGCCCAGTACTTC. The V and J genes are TRBV7-9 and TRBJ2-5; D remains ambiguous. CDR3 length: 13 amino acids. Per the germline V gene, CDR1 is SEHNR and CDR2 is FQNEAQ (reference sequence).